This TCR beta chain was sequenced in a study of blood T cell repertoires in COVID-19. The overall study: Collection of acute and convalescent COVID-19 samples took place in the United States, Italy and Spain.

V trimming: 3 bases; J trimming: 7 bases; junction bases outside the gene matches: 7. In germline, CDR1 is MNHNS, CDR2 SASEGT. The CDR3 covers 14 residues. Participants were aged about 18 to 90 years, lived in under 30 US areas, and enrolled virtually. Per the original data handling: From reference gene primer amplification, estimates of nucleated cell counts were derived. Clones were read by immunoSEQ multiplex PCR, and TCRdb kept only the in-frame ones, dropping some. D and trimming come from the DNA, and the V and J calls and clone size come from that table. Here the sample spans a few hundred thousand clones, roughly 87% being singletons.

V and J are TRBV6-1 and TRBJ1-1, with 8 bases lining up with TRBD1. The receptor was derived from a woman in her twenties or thirties who had recovered from COVID-19. Material: PBMCs or T cells enriched from blood (not recorded which). Here the CDR3 DNA reads TGTGCCAGCAGTGACGACTGGACAGGGCGTGAAGCTTTCTTT. Translation gives CASSDDWTGREAFF.